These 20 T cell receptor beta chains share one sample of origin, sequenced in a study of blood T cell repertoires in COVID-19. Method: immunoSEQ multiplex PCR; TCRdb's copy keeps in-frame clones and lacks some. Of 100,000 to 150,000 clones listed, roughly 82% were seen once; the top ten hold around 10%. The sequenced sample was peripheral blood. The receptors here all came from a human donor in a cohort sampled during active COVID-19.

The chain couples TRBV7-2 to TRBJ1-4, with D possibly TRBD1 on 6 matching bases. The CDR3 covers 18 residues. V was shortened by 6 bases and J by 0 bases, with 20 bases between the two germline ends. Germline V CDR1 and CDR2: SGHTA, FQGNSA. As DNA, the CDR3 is TGTGCCAGCAGTTCTACCCTCCGGACAGTTGCAACTAATGAAAAACTGTTTTTT. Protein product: CASSSTLRTVATNEKLFF.

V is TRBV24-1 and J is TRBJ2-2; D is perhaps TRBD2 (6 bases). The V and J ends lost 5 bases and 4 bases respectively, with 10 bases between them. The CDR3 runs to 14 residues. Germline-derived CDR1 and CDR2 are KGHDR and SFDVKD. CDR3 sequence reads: CATSGGVPTGELFF. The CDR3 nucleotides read TGTGCCACCAGTGGGGGGGTTCCCACCGGGGAGCTGTTTTTT.

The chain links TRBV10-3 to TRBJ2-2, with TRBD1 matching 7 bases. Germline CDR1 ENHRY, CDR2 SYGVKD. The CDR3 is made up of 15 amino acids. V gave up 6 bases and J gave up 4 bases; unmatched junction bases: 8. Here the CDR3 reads CAIRAGTDVTGELFF. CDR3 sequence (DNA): TGTGCCATCAGAGCCGGGACAGATGTCACCGGGGAGCTGTTTTTT.

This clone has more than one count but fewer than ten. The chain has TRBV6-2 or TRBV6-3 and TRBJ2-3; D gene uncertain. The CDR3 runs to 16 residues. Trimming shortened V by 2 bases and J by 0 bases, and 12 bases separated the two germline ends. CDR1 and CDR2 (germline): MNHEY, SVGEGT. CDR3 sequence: CASSYGTDGSTDTQYF. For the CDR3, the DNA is TGTGCCAGCAGTTACGGTACAGACGGTAGCACAGATACGCAGTATTTT.

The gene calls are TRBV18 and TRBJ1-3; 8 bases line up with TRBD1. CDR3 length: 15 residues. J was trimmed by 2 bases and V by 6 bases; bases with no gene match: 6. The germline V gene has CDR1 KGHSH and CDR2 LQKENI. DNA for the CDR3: TGTGCCAGCTCCGGTGGACAGGGCCCTGGAAACACCATATATTTT. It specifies CASSGGQGPGNTIYF.

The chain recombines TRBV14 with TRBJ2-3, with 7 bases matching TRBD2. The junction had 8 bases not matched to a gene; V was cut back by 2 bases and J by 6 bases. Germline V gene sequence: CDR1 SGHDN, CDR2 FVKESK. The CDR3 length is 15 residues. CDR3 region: CASSQLIGTTDTQYF. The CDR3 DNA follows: TGTGCCAGCAGCCAACTTATTGGGACTACTGATACGCAGTATTTT.

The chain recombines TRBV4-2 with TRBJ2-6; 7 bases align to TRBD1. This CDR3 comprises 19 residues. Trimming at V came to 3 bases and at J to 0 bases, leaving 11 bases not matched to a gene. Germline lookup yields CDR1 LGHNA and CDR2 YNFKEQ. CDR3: CASSQEPTGRPSGANVLTF. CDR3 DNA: TGTGCCAGCAGCCAGGAACCGACAGGGCGACCCTCTGGGGCCAACGTCCTGACTTTC.

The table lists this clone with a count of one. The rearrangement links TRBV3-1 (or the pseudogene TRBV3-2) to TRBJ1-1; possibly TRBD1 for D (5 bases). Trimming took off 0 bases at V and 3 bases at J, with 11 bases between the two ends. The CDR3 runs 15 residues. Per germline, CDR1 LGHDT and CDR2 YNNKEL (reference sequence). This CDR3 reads CASSQDLFRDTEAFF. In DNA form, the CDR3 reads TGTGCCAGCAGCCAAGATCTTTTCAGGGACACTGAAGCTTTCTTT.

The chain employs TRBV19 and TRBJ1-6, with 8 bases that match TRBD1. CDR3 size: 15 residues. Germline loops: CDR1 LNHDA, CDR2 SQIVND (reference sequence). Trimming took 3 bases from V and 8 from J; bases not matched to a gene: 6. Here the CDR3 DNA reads TGTGCCAGTAGTATTGGCGACAGGGGATATTCACCCCTCCACTTT. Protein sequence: CASSIGDRGYSPLHF.

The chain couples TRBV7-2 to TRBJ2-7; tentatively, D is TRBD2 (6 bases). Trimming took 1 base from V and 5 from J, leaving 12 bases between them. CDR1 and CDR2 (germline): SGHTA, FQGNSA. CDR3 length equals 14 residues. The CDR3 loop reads CASSLGLVAHEQYF. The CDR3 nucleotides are TGTGCCAGCAGCTTAGGACTAGTAGCTCACGAGCAGTACTTC.

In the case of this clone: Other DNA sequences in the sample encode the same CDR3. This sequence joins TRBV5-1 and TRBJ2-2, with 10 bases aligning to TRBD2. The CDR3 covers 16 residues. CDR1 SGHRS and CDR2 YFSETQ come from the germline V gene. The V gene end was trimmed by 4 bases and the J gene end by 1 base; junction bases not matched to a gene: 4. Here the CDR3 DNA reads TGCGCCAGCAGCGAAATAGCGGGGGGGAACACCGGGGAGCTGTTTTTT. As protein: CASSEIAGGNTGELFF.

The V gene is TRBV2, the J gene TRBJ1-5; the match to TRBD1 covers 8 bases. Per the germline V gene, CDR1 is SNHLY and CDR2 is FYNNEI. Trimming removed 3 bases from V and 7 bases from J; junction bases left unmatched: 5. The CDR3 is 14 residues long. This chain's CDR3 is CASSDRGQAQPQHF. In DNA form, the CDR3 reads TGTGCCAGCAGTGACAGGGGGCAGGCCCAGCCCCAGCATTTT. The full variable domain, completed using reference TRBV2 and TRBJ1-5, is EPEVTQTPSHQVTQMGQEVILRCVPISNHLYFYWYRQILGQKVEFLVSFYNNEISEKSEIFDDQFSVERPDGSNFTLKIRSTKLEDSAMYFCASSDRGQAQPQHFGDGTRLSIL.

The chain's CDR3 is CASSARFPGTGNTIYF. The CDR3 DNA reads as TGTGCCAGCAGTGCACGGTTCCCAGGAACTGGAAACACCATATATTTT. This chain uses TRBV6-2 or TRBV6-3 with TRBJ1-3; D is undetermined. CDR1 MNHEY and CDR2 SVGEGT come from the germline V gene. The length of the CDR3 is 16 residues. Trimming removed 5 bases from V and 2 bases from J, with 16 bases in between.

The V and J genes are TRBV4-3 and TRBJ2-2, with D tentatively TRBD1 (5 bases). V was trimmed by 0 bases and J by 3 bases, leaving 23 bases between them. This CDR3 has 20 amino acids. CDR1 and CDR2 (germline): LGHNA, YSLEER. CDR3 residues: CASSQDMVSGQRQYTGELFF. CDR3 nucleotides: TGCGCCAGCAGCCAAGATATGGTATCCGGGCAGCGACAGTACACCGGGGAGCTGTTTTTT.

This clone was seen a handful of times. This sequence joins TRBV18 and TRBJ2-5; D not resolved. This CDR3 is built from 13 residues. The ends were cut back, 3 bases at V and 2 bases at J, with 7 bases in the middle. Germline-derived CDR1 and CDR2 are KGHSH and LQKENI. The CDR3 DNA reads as TGTGCCAGCTCACCTCCCGGGCAAGAGACCCAGTACTTC. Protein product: CASSPPGQETQYF.

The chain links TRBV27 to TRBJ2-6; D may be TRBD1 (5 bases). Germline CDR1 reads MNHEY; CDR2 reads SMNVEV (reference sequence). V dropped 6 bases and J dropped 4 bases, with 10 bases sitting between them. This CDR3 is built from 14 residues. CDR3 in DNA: TGTGCCAGCAGGCAGGGCGAGGGGGCCAACGTCCTGACTTTC. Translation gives CASRQGEGANVLTF.

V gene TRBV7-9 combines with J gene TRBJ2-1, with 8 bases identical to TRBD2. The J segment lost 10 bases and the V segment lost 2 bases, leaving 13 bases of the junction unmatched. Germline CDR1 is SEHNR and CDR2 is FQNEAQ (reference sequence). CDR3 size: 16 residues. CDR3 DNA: TGTGCCAGCAGCTTATCCGGGACTAGTAAACCGTGGGAGCAGTTCTTC. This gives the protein CASSLSGTSKPWEQFF. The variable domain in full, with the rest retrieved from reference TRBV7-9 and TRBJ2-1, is DTGVSQNPRHKITKRGQNVTFRCDPISEHNRLYWYRQTLGQGPEFLTYFQNEAQLEKSRLLSDRFSAERPKGSFSTLEIQRTEQGDSAMYLCASSLSGTSKPWEQFFGPGTRLTVL.

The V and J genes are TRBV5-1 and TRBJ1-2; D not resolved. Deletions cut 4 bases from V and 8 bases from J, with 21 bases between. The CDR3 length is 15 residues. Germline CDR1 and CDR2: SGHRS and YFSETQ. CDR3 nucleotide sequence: TGCGCCAGCAGCGATGGGCATGAGGGAGTTGGCGGCTACACCTTC. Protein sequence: CASSDGHEGVGGYTF. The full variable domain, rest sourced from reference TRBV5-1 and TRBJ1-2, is KAGVTQTPRYLIKTRGQQVTLSCSPISGHRSVSWYQQTPGQGLQFLFEYFSETQRNKGNFPGRFSGRQFSNSRSEMNVSTLELGDSALYLCASSDGHEGVGGYTFGSGTRLTVV.

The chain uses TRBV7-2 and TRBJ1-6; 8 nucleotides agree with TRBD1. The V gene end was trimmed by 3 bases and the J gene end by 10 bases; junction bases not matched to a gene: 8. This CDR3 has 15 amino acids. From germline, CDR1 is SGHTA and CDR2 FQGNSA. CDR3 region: CASSFFDRGHSPLHF. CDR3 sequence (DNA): TGTGCCAGCAGCTTCTTCGACAGGGGCCACTCACCCCTCCACTTT.

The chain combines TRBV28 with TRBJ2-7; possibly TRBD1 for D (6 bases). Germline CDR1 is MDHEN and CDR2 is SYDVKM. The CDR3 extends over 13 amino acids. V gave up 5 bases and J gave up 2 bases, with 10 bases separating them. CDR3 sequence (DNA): TGTGCCAGCAGTCCAGGGGACACCTACGAGCAGTACTTC. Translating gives CASSPGDTYEQYF.